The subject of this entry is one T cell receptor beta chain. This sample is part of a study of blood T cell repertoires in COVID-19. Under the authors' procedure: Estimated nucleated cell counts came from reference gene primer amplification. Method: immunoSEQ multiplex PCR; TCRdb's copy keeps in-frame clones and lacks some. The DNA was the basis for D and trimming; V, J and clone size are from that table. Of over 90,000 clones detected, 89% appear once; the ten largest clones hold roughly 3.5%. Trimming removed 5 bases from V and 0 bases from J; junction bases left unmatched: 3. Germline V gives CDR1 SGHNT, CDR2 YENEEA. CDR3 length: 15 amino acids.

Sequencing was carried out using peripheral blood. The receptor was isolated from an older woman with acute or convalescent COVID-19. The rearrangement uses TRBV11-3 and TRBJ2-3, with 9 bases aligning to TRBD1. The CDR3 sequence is CASSQGQGSTDTQYF. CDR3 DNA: TGTGCCAGCAGCCAAGGACAGGGGAGCACAGATACGCAGTATTTT.